The text below deals with one T cell receptor beta chain. The source of the sample is a study of blood T cell repertoires in COVID-19. As for the study in general: Samples of COVID-19 (acute and convalescent) were obtained from the United States, Italy and Spain. Nucleic acid was either cDNA or gDNA, and it came from T cells, B-cell-depleted T cells, or PBMCs.

Trimming pared 4 bases from V and 1 base from J, leaving 14 bases between. The germline CDR1 and CDR2 sequences are GTSNPN and SVGIG (reference sequence). The CDR3 runs 15 residues. The authors' processing: Scientists estimated how many nucleated cells there were by amplifying reference gene primers. Assay used: immunoSEQ multiplex PCR; TCRdb lists only in-frame clones, some missing. The D gene and trimming were derived from the DNA, and the V and J assignments and clone size from that table. The sample lists roughly 290,000 clones; around 87% were seen once. Specimen: peripheral blood. This clonotype originated in a woman in her fifties or sixties who had recovered from COVID-19. The chain joins TRBV30 to TRBJ1-3; tentative D call: TRBD1 (6 bases). Here the CDR3 reads CAWNDQGKSGNTIYF. CDR3 sequence (DNA): TGTGCCTGGAATGATCAGGGGAAGTCTGGAAACACCATATATTTT.